This record looks at one TCR beta chain sequence and its context. This sample was included in a study of blood T cell repertoires in COVID-19. In the study overall: Researchers got acute and convalescent COVID-19 samples from the United States, Italy and Spain.

Assay used: immunoSEQ multiplex PCR; TCRdb lists only in-frame clones, some missing. The sample lists 250,000 or so clones, around 82% occurring once. The CDR3 is 13 residues long. Germline V gives CDR1 LGHNA, CDR2 YNFKEQ. V was cut by 0 bases and J by 8 bases, with 8 bases left in between. The TCR comes from a woman aged 40 to 50 who had been exposed to COVID-19. V usage is TRBV4-2 and J usage is TRBJ1-5; the D is unclear. The sequencing input was PBMCs or T cells enriched from blood (not recorded which). The CDR3 here is CASSQDSQEPQHF. DNA of the CDR3: TGTGCCAGCAGCCAAGATAGTCAGGAGCCCCAGCATTTT.